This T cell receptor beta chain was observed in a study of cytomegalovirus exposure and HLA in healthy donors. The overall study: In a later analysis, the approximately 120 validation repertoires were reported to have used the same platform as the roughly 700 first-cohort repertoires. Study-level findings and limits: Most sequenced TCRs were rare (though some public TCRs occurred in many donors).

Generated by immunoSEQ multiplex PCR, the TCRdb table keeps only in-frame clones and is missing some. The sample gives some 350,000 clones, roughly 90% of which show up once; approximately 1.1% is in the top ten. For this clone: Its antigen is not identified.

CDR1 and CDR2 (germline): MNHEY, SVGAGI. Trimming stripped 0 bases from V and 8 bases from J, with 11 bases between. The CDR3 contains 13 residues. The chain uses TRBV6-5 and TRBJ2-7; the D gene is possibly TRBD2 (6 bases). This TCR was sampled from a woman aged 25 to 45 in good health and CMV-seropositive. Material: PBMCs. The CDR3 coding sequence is TGTGCCAGCAGTTACTCAAGGGCGGGGAAGCAGTACTTC. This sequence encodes CASSYSRAGKQYF.